Reported below is one T cell receptor beta chain. Judged by its sample share, this clonotype qualifies as medium-sized (0.01 to 0.1%). There is no known antigen for this receptor. Per-base qualities were not stored, and no clone one base away is much larger. TCR beta CDR3 regions were amplified from RNA transcripts. For the first round of RT-PCR on the TCR CDR3, the HTBI primer set was used together with the Qiagen OneStep RT-PCR kit. Libraries were constructed in a second round of multiplex PCR, after which size selection and purification were carried out. Libraries were sequenced paired-end with 100 bp reads on an Illumina HiSeq2000. Turning to the authors' computational methods: SOAPnuke was used to process the raw data, throwing out any read that contained adapters or uncalled bases, had a mean Phred below 15, or lacked an exact constant-primer or identifier match. High-quality paired reads were merged using COPE v1.2.5, and each unique nucleotide sequence was defined as a clonotype. MiTCR v1.1 was used to align the clonotypes against IMGT TRBV, TRBD and TRBJ reference segments. The analysis included only V-J combinations with a frequency above 0.0001, which together covered about 99% of the repertoires. The TCS score was defined as F50 (clonal expansion) divided by E x V (chaos), with BLOSUM62-based TCRdist calculated between CDR3 peptides within each V-J. Welch's t-statistics and random forest reduced 514 V-J features to roughly 13, which were used in a naive Bayes classifier (R e1071). Thyroid-blood repertoire similarity was quantified with the Morisita-Horn index. The public reads were run again by TCRdb, first through fastp at Q25 and then through MiXCR, and only productive beta chains were kept. Every distinct CDR3 protein forms one entry, paired with its most common genes and DNA. For this entry, the V and J calls and clone size follow TCRdb and not the study's own pipeline. The sample records roughly 57,000 distinct CDR3 sequences, under 70% of which are singletons. The biggest ten clones account for approximately 3.4% of the sample.

Per the germline V gene, SGHTA is the CDR1 and FQGNSA is the CDR2. V is cut by 3 bases and J by 6 bases, and the space between the germline ends is 12 bases. Spanning cysteine to phenylalanine, the CDR3 consists of 15 amino acids. CDR3 DNA only is kept here, 45 bases in frame from base 1. This specimen belongs to a study of T cells in Graves' hyperthyroidism and ophthalmopathy (dated by TCRdb to about 2019). For the study in its entirety: Peripheral blood was sampled at the time of initial diagnosis, prior to any treatment. To identify distinguishing TCR V-J signatures, a discovery cohort of around 100 patients was used, comprising fewer than 45 with Graves' ophthalmopathy and roughly 60 with stable Graves' hyperthyroidism. Prospective prediction of ophthalmopathy was tested in an independent validation cohort of fewer than 20 hyperthyroidism patients and 15 to 17 patients who later progressed to ophthalmopathy. The 90 or so discovery patients were randomly split 7:3 into training and test sets. Thyroid tissue and blood T-cell repertoires from more than five Graves' hyperthyroidism patients were also compared in the study. Once sampling was done, hyperthyroidism patients were given methimazole at a starting dose of 30 mg daily, whereas ophthalmopathy patients were given high-dose intravenous methylprednisolone. According to the paper, TCR Vbeta CDR3 sequencing was carried out on 135 peripheral blood samples, which came from fewer than 50 ophthalmopathy, 75 or so hyperthyroidism and approximately 17 progressor patients.

Ophthalmopathy patients had moderately to severely active disease, with a Clinical Activity Score of 3 or more, a NOSPECS grade of 4 or more, and a disease duration of less than 3 months. Any patient with an uncontrolled infection, another autoimmune disease, pregnancy or lactation was excluded. Diagnoses were established on the basis of clinical symptoms, serum thyroxine and TRAb, thyroid ultrasound, and orbital computed tomography. PBMCs were separated from under 12 ml of fresh peripheral blood using Ficoll-Paque density gradient centrifugation. Total RNA was extracted using Trizol reagent, and RNA quality was assessed on an Agilent 2100 Bioanalyzer. Paper-wide results and their limitations: In validation, progression to ophthalmopathy was predicted by the model with nearly 71% sensitivity and just over 72% specificity, a median of approximately 7.1 months before onset. A model built on a 13 V-J signature distinguished ophthalmopathy from stable hyperthyroidism, reaching 85% to 90% sensitivity and about 81% specificity in cross-validation and 80%/75% in testing. No statistical method was used to set the sample size in advance, and investigators knew the group allocation. Blood samples also contained most of the expanded thyroid clonotypes (frequency above 0.001), which suggests that blood repertoires may reflect thyroid immune responses.

The TCR comes from a woman aged 60 to 75 with Graves' ophthalmopathy. The chain is made from TRBV7-2 and TRBJ1-6; the D gene is possibly TRBD1, with 6 bases matching. Sequencing used blood. At the DNA level, the sequence is TGTGCCAGCAGCTTTCAGGGGTTACCTAATTCACCCCTCCACTTT. This is translated as CASSFQGLPNSPLHF. Reference TRBV7-2 and TRBJ1-6 proteins supply the regions before and after the CDR3; the full variable domain is: GAGVSQSPSNKVTEKGKDVELRCDPISGHTALYWYRQSLGQGLEFLIYFQGNSAPDKSGLPSDRFSAERTGGSVSTLTIQRTQQEDSAVYLCASSFQGLPNSPLHFGNGTRLTVT.